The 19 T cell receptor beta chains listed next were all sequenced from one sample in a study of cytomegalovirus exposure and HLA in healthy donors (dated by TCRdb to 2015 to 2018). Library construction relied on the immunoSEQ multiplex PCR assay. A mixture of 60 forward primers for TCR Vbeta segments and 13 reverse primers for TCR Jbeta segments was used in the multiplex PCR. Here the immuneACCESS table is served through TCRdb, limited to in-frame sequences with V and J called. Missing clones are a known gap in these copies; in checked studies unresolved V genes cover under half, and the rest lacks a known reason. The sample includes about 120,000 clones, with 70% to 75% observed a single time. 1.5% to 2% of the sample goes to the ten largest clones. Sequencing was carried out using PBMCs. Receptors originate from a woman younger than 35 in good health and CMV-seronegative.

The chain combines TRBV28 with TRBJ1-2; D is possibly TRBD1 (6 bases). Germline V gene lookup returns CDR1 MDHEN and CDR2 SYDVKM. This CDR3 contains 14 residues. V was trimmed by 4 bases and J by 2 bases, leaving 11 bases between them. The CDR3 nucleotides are TGTGCCAGCAGTTCCTCTACAGGGAACTATGGCTACACCTTC. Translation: CASSSSTGNYGYTF.

The CDR3 DNA reads TGTGCCAGCAGCTTAATGCCTTCTGGGAGGACTGAAGCTTTCTTT. Its protein product is CASSLMPSGRTEAFF. The chain recombines TRBV7-6 with TRBJ1-1; no clear D. V lost 2 bases and J 5 bases, leaving 15 bases between the germline ends. CDR3 length: 15 amino acids. CDR1 and CDR2 from the germline V gene are SGHVS and FNYEAQ.

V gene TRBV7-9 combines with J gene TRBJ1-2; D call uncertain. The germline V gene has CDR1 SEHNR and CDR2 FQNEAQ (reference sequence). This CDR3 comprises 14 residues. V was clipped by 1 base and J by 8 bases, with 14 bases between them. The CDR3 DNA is TGTGCCAGCAGCTTAGAGGAGGGTTTAAGGGGCTACACCTTC. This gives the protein CASSLEEGLRGYTF.

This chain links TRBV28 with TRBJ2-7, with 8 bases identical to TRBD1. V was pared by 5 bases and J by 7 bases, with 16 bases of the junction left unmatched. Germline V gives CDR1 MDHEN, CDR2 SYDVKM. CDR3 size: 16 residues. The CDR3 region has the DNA TGTGCCAGCAGTCCCCGGACAGGGTCTGGCTTGTGGGAGCAGTACTTC. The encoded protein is CASSPRTGSGLWEQYF.

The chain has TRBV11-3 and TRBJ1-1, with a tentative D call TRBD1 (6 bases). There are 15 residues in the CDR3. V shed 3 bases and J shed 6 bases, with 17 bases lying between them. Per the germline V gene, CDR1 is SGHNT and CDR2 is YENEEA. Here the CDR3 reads CASSFESNREPEAFF. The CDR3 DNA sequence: TGTGCCAGCAGCTTCGAATCTAACAGGGAACCTGAAGCTTTCTTT. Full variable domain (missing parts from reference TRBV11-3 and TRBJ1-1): EAGVVQSPRYKIIEKKQPVAFWCNPISGHNTLYWYLQNLGQGPELLIRYENEEAVDDSQLPKDRFSAERLKGVDSTLKIQPAELGDSAVYLCASSFESNREPEAFFGQGTRLTVV.

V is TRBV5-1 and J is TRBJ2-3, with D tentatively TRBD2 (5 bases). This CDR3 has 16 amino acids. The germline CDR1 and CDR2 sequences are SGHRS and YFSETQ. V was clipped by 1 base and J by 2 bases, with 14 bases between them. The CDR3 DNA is TGCGCCAGCAGCTTGCGGCTAGCTGAGGCCACAGATACGCAGTATTTT. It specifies CASSLRLAEATDTQYF.

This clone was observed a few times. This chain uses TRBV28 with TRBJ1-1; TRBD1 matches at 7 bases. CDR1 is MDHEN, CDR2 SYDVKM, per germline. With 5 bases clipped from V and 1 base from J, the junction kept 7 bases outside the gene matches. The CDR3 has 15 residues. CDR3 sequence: CASSPAGQRNTEAFF. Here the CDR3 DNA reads TGTGCCAGCAGTCCCGCGGGACAGAGGAACACTGAAGCTTTCTTT. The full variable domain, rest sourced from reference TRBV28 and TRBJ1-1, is DVKVTQSSRYLVKRTGEKVFLECVQDMDHENMFWYRQDPGLGLRLIYFSYDVKMKEKGDIPEGYSVSREKKERFSLILESASTNQTSMYLCASSPAGQRNTEAFFGQGTRLTVV.

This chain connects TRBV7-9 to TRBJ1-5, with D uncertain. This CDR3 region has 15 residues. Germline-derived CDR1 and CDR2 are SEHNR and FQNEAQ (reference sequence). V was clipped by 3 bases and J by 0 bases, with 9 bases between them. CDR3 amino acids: CASSLEGYSNQPQHF. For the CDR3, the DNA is TGTGCCAGCAGCTTGGAGGGTTATAGCAATCAGCCCCAGCATTTT.

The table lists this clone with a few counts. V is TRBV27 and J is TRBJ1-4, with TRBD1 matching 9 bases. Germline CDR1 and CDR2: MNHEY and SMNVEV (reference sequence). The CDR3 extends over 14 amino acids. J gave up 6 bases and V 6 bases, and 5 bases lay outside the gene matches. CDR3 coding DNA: TGTGCCAGCAGCCCGGGACAGGGCTATGAAAAACTGTTTTTT. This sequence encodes CASSPGQGYEKLFF.

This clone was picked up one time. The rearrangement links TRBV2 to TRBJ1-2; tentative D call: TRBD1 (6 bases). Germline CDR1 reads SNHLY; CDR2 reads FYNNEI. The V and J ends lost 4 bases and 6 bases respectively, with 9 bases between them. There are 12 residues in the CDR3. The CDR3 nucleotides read TGTGCCAGCAGTGTATACAGGGATGGCTACACCTTC. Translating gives CASSVYRDGYTF. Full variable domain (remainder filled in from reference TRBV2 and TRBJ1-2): EPEVTQTPSHQVTQMGQEVILRCVPISNHLYFYWYRQILGQKVEFLVSFYNNEISEKSEIFDDQFSVERPDGSNFTLKIRSTKLEDSAMYFCASSVYRDGYTFGSGTRLTVV.

The CDR3 spells CAWSVRGPGELFF. In DNA, the CDR3 is TGTGCCTGGAGTGTAAGGGGGCCCGGGGAGCTGTTTTTT. This chain uses TRBV30 with TRBJ2-2; TRBD1 matches at 7 bases. The CDR3 totals 13 residues. With V trimmed by 0 bases and J by 6 bases, 1 base remained unmatched. Germline V lookup: CDR1 GTSNPN, CDR2 SVGIG (reference sequence).

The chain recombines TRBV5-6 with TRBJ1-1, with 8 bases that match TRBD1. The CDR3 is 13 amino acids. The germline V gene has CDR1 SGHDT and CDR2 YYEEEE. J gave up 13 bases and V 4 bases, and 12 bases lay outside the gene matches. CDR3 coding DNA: TGTGCCAGCAGCCAGACAGGGGAGGCCTGGGATTTCTTT. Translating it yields CASSQTGEAWDFF.

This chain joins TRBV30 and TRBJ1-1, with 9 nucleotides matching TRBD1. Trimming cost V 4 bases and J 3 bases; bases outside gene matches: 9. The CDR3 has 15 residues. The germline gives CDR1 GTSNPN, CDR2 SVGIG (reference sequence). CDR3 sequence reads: CAWIPTGTGYTEAFF. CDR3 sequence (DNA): TGTGCCTGGATACCGACCGGGACAGGGTACACTGAAGCTTTCTTT. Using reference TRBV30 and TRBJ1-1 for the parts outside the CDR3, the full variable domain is SQTIHQWPATLVQPVGSPLSLECTVEGTSNPNLYWYRQAAGRGLQLLFYSVGIGQISSEVPQNLSASRPQDRQFILSSKKLLLSDSGFYLCAWIPTGTGYTEAFFGQGTRLTVV.

The CDR3 DNA reads TGCAGCGTTGCCGGACAGGGATTCACCGGGGAGCTGTTTTTT. It specifies CSVAGQGFTGELFF. The chain has TRBV29-1 and TRBJ2-2; 8 bases agree with TRBD1. The CDR3 has 14 amino acids. Trimming cost V 4 bases and J 4 bases; bases outside gene matches: 5. Germline CDR1 and CDR2: SQVTM and ANQGSEA.

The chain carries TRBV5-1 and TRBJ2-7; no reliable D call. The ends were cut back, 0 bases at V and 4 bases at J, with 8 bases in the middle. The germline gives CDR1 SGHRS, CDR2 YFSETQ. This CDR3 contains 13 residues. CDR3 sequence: CASSLEIGYEQYF. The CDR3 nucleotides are TGCGCCAGCAGCTTGGAGATCGGGTACGAGCAGTACTTC. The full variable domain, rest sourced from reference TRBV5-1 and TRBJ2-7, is KAGVTQTPRYLIKTRGQQVTLSCSPISGHRSVSWYQQTPGQGLQFLFEYFSETQRNKGNFPGRFSGRQFSNSRSEMNVSTLELGDSALYLCASSLEIGYEQYFGPGTRLTVT.

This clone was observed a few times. DNA for the CDR3: TGTGCCAGCAGCGAGGGACAGATCACAGATACGCAGTATTTT. Protein product: CASSEGQITDTQYF. The chain recombines TRBV2 with TRBJ2-3, with 7 bases fitting TRBD1. Germline CDR1 is SNHLY and CDR2 is FYNNEI. V was pared by 6 bases and J by 2 bases, with 5 bases of the junction left unmatched. The CDR3 extends over 14 amino acids.

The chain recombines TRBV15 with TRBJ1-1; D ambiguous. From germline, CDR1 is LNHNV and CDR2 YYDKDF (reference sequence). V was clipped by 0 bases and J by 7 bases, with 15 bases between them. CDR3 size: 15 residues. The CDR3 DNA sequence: TGTGCCACCAGCAGAGATCAAGGCAGGATGTTTGAAGCTTTCTTT. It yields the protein CATSRDQGRMFEAFF.

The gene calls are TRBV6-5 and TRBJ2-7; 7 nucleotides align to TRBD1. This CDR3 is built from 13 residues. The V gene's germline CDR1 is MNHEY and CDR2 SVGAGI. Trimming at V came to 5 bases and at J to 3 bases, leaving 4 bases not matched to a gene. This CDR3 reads CASSGGQHYEQYF. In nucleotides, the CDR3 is TGTGCCAGCAGTGGGGGACAGCACTACGAGCAGTACTTC.

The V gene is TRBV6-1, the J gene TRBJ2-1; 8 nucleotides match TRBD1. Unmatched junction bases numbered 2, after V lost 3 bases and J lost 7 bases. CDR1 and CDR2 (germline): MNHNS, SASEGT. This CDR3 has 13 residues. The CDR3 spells CASSDRGQNEQFF. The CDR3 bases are TGTGCCAGCAGTGACAGGGGGCAAAATGAGCAGTTCTTC.